The source of this TCR beta chain is a study of OX40 agonist ivuxolimab in advanced cancers. Study summary: Ivuxolimab, an antibody acting as an agonist of OX40 (CD134), was used to treat patients. Participants, 65% to 85% male, averaged around 60 years of age, ranging from roughly 23 to 80.

TCRdb's table, derived via immunoSEQ multiplex PCR, lists solely in-frame clones and lacks some. The sample carries about 95,000 clones, roughly 84% recorded once. With respect to this clone: The antigen is unknown.

Patients were ineligible given autoimmune disease history or systemic immunosuppression. Germline CDR1 and CDR2: SGDLS and YYNGEE. The CDR3 contains 12 residues. Trimming removed 3 bases from V and 6 bases from J, with 7 bases in between. Study observations and caveats: Some nonresponders likewise displayed low normalized T-cell clonal expansion.

The clonotype originates from an adult with an advanced solid tumor such as melanoma, head and neck, liver or kidney cancer. This sequence joins TRBV9 and TRBJ2-1, with D uncertain. The sample here was CD4+ or CD8+ T cells sorted from blood, taken in a trial of the OX40 agonist ivuxolimab. The DNA for the CDR3 is TGTGCCAGCAGCGCCCAGAGCAATGAGCAGTTCTTC. This codes for CASSAQSNEQFF.